The rows below give T cell receptor beta chains drawn from one sample of a study of T cells after yellow fever vaccination. One entry per CDR3 protein, called by TCRdb with MiXCR from the 5' RACE reads. The sample lists about 130,000 distinct CDR3 sequences; about 7.4% were seen once. Specimen: CD4+ T cells sorted from PBMCs, collected approximately 11 days after the first yellow fever vaccination. Source of these receptors: a man younger than 30 who received the YFV17D yellow fever vaccine. The CDR3 runs from the conserved cysteine through the conserved F or W. Fields, in order: D gene, V gene, clone size, J gene, CDR3 length, CDR3 protein. D genes are given only for firm matches. The size entry is marked missing in some rows and otherwise reads once, few, many or a size class.

-	TRBV5-1	many	TRBJ1-1	13	CASKSAGHTEAFF
-	TRBV20-1	many	TRBJ1-6	15	CSARDANRYNSPLHF
-	TRBV5-4	few	TRBJ2-1	13	CASSLNSRDEQFF
-	TRBV5-1	many	TRBJ1-6	14	CASSLSQENSPLHF
TRBD1	TRBV15	many	TRBJ1-5	16	CATSRMSGDRNQPQHF
-	TRBV7-2	many	TRBJ2-1	16	CASSKWADSSYNEQFF
-	TRBV18	many	TRBJ1-1	16	CASSPLGAVTGTEAFF
-	TRBV20-1	many	TRBJ2-1	12	CSVRRGSGEQFF
TRBD1	TRBV7-2	many	TRBJ1-2	14	CASSLTGTAYGYTF
TRBD1	TRBV5-1	many	TRBJ2-1	15	CASSLSGQGGYEQFF
-	TRBV12-3/TRBV12-4	many	TRBJ1-1	14	CASSLWRGNTEAFF
-	TRBV19	-	TRBJ2-1	14	CASSQGLVSNEQFF
-	TRBV2	many	TRBJ2-5	15	CASSPQGRNQETQYF
-	TRBV5-8	-	TRBJ1-5	14	CASSSGGPNQPQHF
TRBD1	TRBV28	-	TRBJ1-6	14	CASSPGQGRSPLHF
TRBD1	TRBV6-2/TRBV6-3	many	TRBJ1-5	13	CASIGTAGQPQHF